The 8 T cell receptor beta chains below come from one sample, sequenced in a study of blood T cell repertoires in COVID-19. TCRdb's copy holds only in-frame clones and misses some; the assay was immunoSEQ multiplex PCR. Here the sample spans 210,000 or so clones, 75% to 85% being singletons. Source material: PBMCs or T cells enriched from blood (not recorded which). All receptors come from a man aged 25-45 years with acute COVID-19.

The chain has TRBV19 and TRBJ2-3; perhaps TRBD1 as D (6 bases). This CDR3 comprises 13 residues. The V end lost 3 bases, the J end lost 5 bases, and 9 bases lay between the germline ends. Looked up from germline, CDR1 is LNHDA and CDR2 is SQIVND (reference sequence). For the CDR3, the DNA is TGTGCCAGTAGTATCCAGGGGCAAGATACGCAGTATTTT. It codes for CASSIQGQDTQYF.

The genes are TRBV18 and TRBJ2-4; 7 bases map to TRBD1. Trimming at V came to 5 bases and at J to 3 bases, leaving 13 bases not matched to a gene. The CDR3 is made up of 17 amino acids. The germline CDR1 and CDR2 sequences are KGHSH and LQKENI. For the CDR3, the DNA is TGTGCCAGCTCAAGCGTCCAGGGGGATGGGGTCAAAAACATTCAGTACTTC. This encodes CASSSVQGDGVKNIQYF.

This rearrangement joins TRBV9 to TRBJ1-2; the match to TRBD1 covers 7 bases. Germline loops: CDR1 SGDLS, CDR2 YYNGEE. This CDR3 comprises 15 residues. The V and J ends lost 4 bases and 3 bases, in that order; junction bases with no gene match: 9. CDR3 protein: CASSFNRGKDYGYTF. The CDR3 DNA sequence: TGTGCCAGCAGCTTTAACAGGGGTAAGGACTATGGCTACACCTTC. Looking up the rest from reference TRBV9 and TRBJ1-2 gives the full variable domain: DSGVTQTPKHLITATGQRVTLRCSPRSGDLSVYWYQQSLDQGLQFLIQYYNGEERAKGNILERFSAQQFPDLHSELNLSSLELGDSALYFCASSFNRGKDYGYTFGSGTRLTVV.

The gene calls are TRBV28 and TRBJ1-3; D is undetermined. The V end lost 8 bases, the J end lost 0 bases, and 11 bases lay between the germline ends. Germline CDR1 is MDHEN and CDR2 is SYDVKM. The CDR3 has 14 amino acids. CDR3 bases: TGTGCCAGCCTCAGATTAAGCTCTGGAAACACCATATATTTT. It encodes CASLRLSSGNTIYF.

The V call is TRBV6-1, the J call TRBJ1-1; 10 nucleotides agree with TRBD1. Germline assignment: CDR1 MNHNS and CDR2 SASEGT. Trimming at V came to 8 bases and at J to 4 bases, leaving 4 bases not matched to a gene. The CDR3 loop spans 13 amino acids. The CDR3 loop is CASGDRGFTEAFF. CDR3 nucleotides: TGTGCCAGCGGGGACAGGGGCTTCACTGAAGCTTTCTTT.

This chain links TRBV24-1 with TRBJ2-5, with a tentative D call TRBD1 (6 bases). V lost 0 bases to trimming and J lost 5 bases, with 15 bases between them. CDR1 and CDR2 from the germline V gene are KGHDR and SFDVKD. This CDR3 contains 16 residues. Here the CDR3 DNA reads TGTGCCACCAGTGATTTGGACGCCGGGACAATGGAGACCCAGTACTTC. Translation: CATSDLDAGTMETQYF.

V gene TRBV5-6 combines with J gene TRBJ1-1; 8 positions agree with TRBD1. The V segment lost 5 bases and the J segment 2 bases; nucleotides outside the gene matches: 17. Germline lookup yields CDR1 SGHDT and CDR2 YYEEEE. The CDR3 has 18 residues. The CDR3 DNA reads as TGTGCCAGCAGATACACAGGGGGAGGACTTACGTTAAACACTGAAGCTTTCTTT. This encodes CASRYTGGGLTLNTEAFF. The variable domain in full, with the rest retrieved from reference TRBV5-6 and TRBJ1-1, is DAGVTQSPTHLIKTRGQQVTLRCSPKSGHDTVSWYQQALGQGPQFIFQYYEEEERQRGNFPDRFSGHQFPNYSSELNVNALLLGDSALYLCASRYTGGGLTLNTEAFFGQGTRLTVV.

The chain links TRBV5-1 to TRBJ1-1; D ambiguous. Germline V lookup: CDR1 SGHRS, CDR2 YFSETQ. Trimming removed 5 bases from V and 0 bases from J, with 11 bases in between. CDR3 size: 14 residues. The CDR3 reads CASSVERLNTEAFF. In DNA form, the CDR3 reads TGCGCCAGCAGTGTCGAGAGGCTGAACACTGAAGCTTTCTTT.